One and the same sample provided the 26 T cell receptor beta chains below, sequenced in a study of beta chain features in type 1 diabetes. General observations from the study: TCRB CDR3s were moderately but significantly shorter in Type 1 diabetes patients in all four CD4+ subsets.

No antigen has been identified for these receptors. Expressed TCRB transcripts were sequenced, since all the RNA that had been isolated was reverse transcribed. Method: immunoSEQ multiplex PCR; TCRdb's copy keeps in-frame clones and lacks some. The repertoire holds around 300,000 clones, with approximately 15% as singletons. The sample was naive CD4+ T cells from blood. The origin of the receptors is a man aged 18 to 30 with type 1 diabetes.

V and J are TRBV5-4 and TRBJ2-2; 7 nucleotides match TRBD1. This CDR3 has 16 residues. The V and J ends lost 4 bases and 5 bases, in that order; junction bases with no gene match: 11. Germline CDR1 and CDR2: SGHNT and YYREEE (reference sequence). This chain's CDR3 is CASSNGPGTATGELFF. CDR3 coding DNA: TGTGCCAGCAGCAATGGACCCGGGACAGCAACCGGGGAGCTGTTTTTT.

A few counts support this clone. V usage is TRBV5-6 and J usage is TRBJ1-2, with no clear D. Trimming left V 2 bases short and J 4 bases short, with 12 bases between. Germline V gene data show CDR1 as SGHDT and CDR2 as YYEEEE. The CDR3 is made up of 14 amino acids. The CDR3 here is CASSFFQSSYGYTF. CDR3 coding DNA: TGTGCCAGCAGCTTTTTTCAGTCCTCCTATGGCTACACCTTC.

The chain links TRBV6-6 to TRBJ1-1; a weak D match, TRBD1 (6 bases). V was shortened by 2 bases and J by 2 bases, with 9 bases between the two germline ends. The CDR3 length is 14 residues. CDR1 and CDR2 (germline): MNHNY, SVGAGI (reference sequence). The CDR3 sequence: CASSYGQPNTEAFF. The CDR3 bases are TGTGCCAGCAGTTACGGACAGCCAAACACTGAAGCTTTCTTT.

This clone has more than one count but fewer than ten. Other DNA sequences of this sample code for an identical CDR3. The V call is TRBV5-1, the J call TRBJ1-4, with 7 bases that match TRBD1. Losses at the gene ends were 4 bases for V and 5 bases for J; bases not matched to a gene: 5. Per germline, CDR1 SGHRS and CDR2 YFSETQ. This CDR3 is built from 14 residues. The CDR3 sequence: CASSRDRENEKLFF. Written as DNA, the CDR3 is TGCGCCAGCAGCCGGGACAGAGAGAATGAAAAACTGTTTTTT.

The table lists this clone with a few counts. This chain links TRBV7-2 with TRBJ2-1, with a tentative D call TRBD2 (5 bases). The germline V gene encodes CDR1 SGHTA and CDR2 FQGNSA. The germline V and J ends were trimmed by 5 bases and 2 bases, with 16 bases remaining between them. This CDR3 spans 16 amino acids. CDR3: CASSRLRGSAYNEQFF. CDR3 nucleotide sequence: TGTGCCAGCAGCCGACTTCGGGGTAGCGCCTACAATGAGCAGTTCTTC.

The rearrangement uses TRBV11-3 and TRBJ1-6; D might be TRBD1 (5 bases). Trimming removed 3 bases from V and 10 bases from J, with 13 bases in between. This CDR3 is 14 amino acids long. The germline V gene encodes CDR1 SGHNT and CDR2 YENEEA. The CDR3 DNA sequence: TGTGCCAGCAGCTTTGACAGTTTAAACTCACCCCTCCACTTT. It is translated as CASSFDSLNSPLHF.

The chain recombines TRBV5-6 with TRBJ2-1; unclear D gene. This CDR3 contains 11 residues. Germline CDR1 is SGHDT and CDR2 is YYEEEE. With 7 bases removed from V and 4 bases from J, the gap between germline ends came to 6 bases. CDR3: CASGPYNEQFF. CDR3 DNA sequence: TGTGCCAGCGGGCCTTACAATGAGCAGTTCTTC.

This chain joins TRBV11-2 and TRBJ2-5, with 7 bases aligning to TRBD1. In germline, CDR1 is SGHAT, CDR2 FQNNGV. J lost 5 bases, V lost 4 bases, and 16 bases had no gene match. The CDR3 runs 17 residues. The CDR3 DNA reads as TGTGCCAGCAGCTCCTTACAGGGGAGTCGATTGGCGGAGACCCAGTACTTC. Its protein product is CASSSLQGSRLAETQYF.

This clone showed up just a few times. V and J are TRBV19 and TRBJ1-5; TRBD1 might be the D (6 bases). Germline V gives CDR1 LNHDA, CDR2 SQIVND (reference sequence). V dropped 0 bases and J dropped 7 bases, with 7 bases sitting between them. This CDR3 contains 13 residues. CDR3 sequence reads: CASSIEGAQPQHF. CDR3 bases: TGTGCCAGTAGTATAGAGGGGGCCCAGCCCCAGCATTTT.

This clone was seen a few times. The chain combines TRBV25-1 with TRBJ1-2, with D uncertain. V was shortened by 4 bases and J by 2 bases, with 5 bases between the two germline ends. The CDR3 has 12 residues. CDR1 and CDR2 (germline): MGHDK, SYGVNS. The CDR3 nucleotides are TGTGCCAGCAGTGCGTCGAACTATGGCTACACCTTC. Protein: CASSASNYGYTF.

This chain links TRBV30 with TRBJ2-3; 7 bases align to TRBD2. Germline CDR1 and CDR2: GTSNPN and SVGIG (reference sequence). After removal of 3 bases from V and 4 bases from J, the junction contained 1 base not matched to a gene. The CDR3 is 12 amino acids. For the CDR3, the DNA is TGTGCCTGGAGGGGGGGGGCAGATACGCAGTATTTT. Its translation: CAWRGGADTQYF. Filled out from reference TRBV30 and TRBJ2-3, the complete variable domain reads SQTIHQWPATLVQPVGSPLSLECTVEGTSNPNLYWYRQAAGRGLQLLFYSVGIGQISSEVPQNLSASRPQDRQFILSSKKLLLSDSGFYLCAWRGGADTQYFGPGTRLTVL.

This clone appeared a few times. This chain uses TRBV7-2 with TRBJ2-1; a possible D gene is TRBD2 (6 bases). V lost 8 bases and J lost 1, with 15 bases in between. The CDR3 runs to 15 residues. Germline V lookup: CDR1 SGHTA, CDR2 FQGNSA. CDR3 sequence reads: CASSTSGVSYNEQFF. The CDR3 region has the DNA TGTGCCAGCTCGACTTCGGGGGTGTCCTACAATGAGCAGTTCTTC.

The V and J genes are TRBV5-1 and TRBJ2-5; TRBD1 matches at 10 bases. V dropped 3 bases and J dropped 6; count of bases not matched to a gene: 17. CDR3 length equals 18 residues. CDR1 SGHRS and CDR2 YFSETQ come from the germline V gene. CDR3 amino acids: CASSYHPRGQGKWKTQYF. As DNA, the CDR3 is TGCGCCAGCAGCTACCACCCTCGGGGACAGGGGAAGTGGAAGACCCAGTACTTC.

This clone was counted a few times. The rearrangement joins TRBV9 to TRBJ2-5; the match to TRBD2 covers 11 bases. The CDR3 spans 16 residues. Germline trimming cut 2 bases from V and 4 bases from J; bases unmatched to any gene: 7. Germline CDR1 reads SGDLS; CDR2 reads YYNGEE. The CDR3 sequence: CASSVTSGGNGETQYF. The CDR3 nucleotides are TGTGCCAGCAGCGTTACTAGCGGGGGCAACGGAGAGACCCAGTACTTC.

This clone was counted only a few times. V is TRBV18 and J is TRBJ2-3, with a tentative D call TRBD1 (6 bases). Germline CDR1 is KGHSH and CDR2 is LQKENI. The V and J ends lost 3 bases and 8 bases respectively, with 15 bases between them. CDR3 length equals 14 residues. CDR3 region: CASSPPLTQGTQYF. DNA of the CDR3: TGTGCCAGCTCACCCCCTCTCACACAGGGTACGCAGTATTTT.

V is TRBV7-9 and J is TRBJ2-1; TRBD2 agrees at 7 bases. Germline V gene data show CDR1 as SEHNR and CDR2 as FQNEAQ (reference sequence). The J segment lost 0 bases and the V segment lost 3 bases, leaving 8 bases of the junction unmatched. The CDR3 has 17 residues. CDR3 sequence reads: CASSLPAGVSSYNEQFF. The CDR3 DNA follows: TGTGCCAGCAGCTTGCCGGCGGGGGTGAGCTCCTACAATGAGCAGTTCTTC.

The rearrangement uses TRBV23-1 and TRBJ2-7; D gene unclear. TRBV23-1 is labeled an ORF, and its function is uncertain. The V end was cut by 7 bases, the J end by 3 bases, with 7 bases between. The CDR3 is 11 amino acids. The CDR3 loop reads CASTSSYEQYF. The CDR3 DNA is TGCGCCAGCACAAGTAGCTACGAGCAGTACTTC.

The V gene is TRBV28, the J gene TRBJ1-2; D is undetermined. V was shortened by 5 bases and J by 8 bases, with 15 bases between the two germline ends. CDR3 size: 13 residues. Germline V lookup: CDR1 MDHEN, CDR2 SYDVKM. In nucleotides, the CDR3 is TGTGCCAGCAGTATACCTTCATTAGAGGGCTACACCTTC. Its protein product is CASSIPSLEGYTF.

This clone was counted only a few times. V usage is TRBV29-1 and J usage is TRBJ2-1; TRBD1 matches at 10 bases. With V trimmed by 5 bases and J by 0 bases, 4 bases remained unmatched. The CDR3 spans 15 residues. Per germline, CDR1 SQVTM and CDR2 ANQGSEA. For the CDR3, the DNA is TGCAGCGTTCGGCGGACAGGGGGCTCCTACAATGAGCAGTTCTTC. Its protein is CSVRRTGGSYNEQFF.

This clone came up a few times. The V gene is TRBV2, the J gene TRBJ2-7, with D unclear. Germline V gene data show CDR1 as SNHLY and CDR2 as FYNNEI. The CDR3 spans 12 residues. V shed 6 bases and J shed 3 bases, with 9 bases lying between them. CDR3 nucleotide sequence: TGTGCCAGCAGAGACGACATCTACGAGCAGTACTTC. It is translated as CASRDDIYEQYF.

In its sample, this clone was seen once. This rearrangement joins TRBV19 to TRBJ1-6; 9 bases line up with TRBD1. The CDR3 length is 13 residues. Germline CDR1 is LNHDA and CDR2 is SQIVND (reference sequence). V lost 7 bases and J lost 10; bases outside the gene matches: 5. The CDR3: CASTGQGRSPLHF. The CDR3 DNA reads as TGTGCCAGTACGGGACAGGGTAGATCACCCCTCCACTTT.

This clone was seen a handful of times. The chain recombines TRBV5-1 with TRBJ2-5, with D perhaps matching TRBD1 (5 bases). V lost 1 base and J 5 bases, leaving 21 bases between the germline ends. Per germline, CDR1 SGHRS and CDR2 YFSETQ. The CDR3 consists of 17 residues. CDR3 protein: CASSLRGLGRSEETQYF. The CDR3 DNA is TGCGCCAGCAGCTTGAGGGGCCTAGGACGGTCGGAGGAGACCCAGTACTTC. The variable domain in full, completed from reference TRBV5-1 and TRBJ2-5, reads KAGVTQTPRYLIKTRGQQVTLSCSPISGHRSVSWYQQTPGQGLQFLFEYFSETQRNKGNFPGRFSGRQFSNSRSEMNVSTLELGDSALYLCASSLRGLGRSEETQYFGPGTRLLVL.

This clone was seen a few times. V is TRBV11-2 and J is TRBJ2-3; 7 positions match TRBD1. Germline V gene lookup returns CDR1 SGHAT and CDR2 FQNNGV. The CDR3 consists of 16 residues. The trim removed 2 bases at V and 2 bases at J, leaving 7 bases unmatched. The CDR3 DNA is TGTGCCAGCAGCTTACCTCGACAGGGCCTCACAGATACGCAGTATTTT. It translates to CASSLPRQGLTDTQYF.

The chain couples TRBV5-6 to TRBJ1-5; TRBD1 is a possible D gene (5 bases). CDR1 and CDR2 (germline): SGHDT, YYEEEE. Trimming stripped 4 bases from V and 3 bases from J, with 14 bases between. This CDR3 has 15 amino acids. The CDR3: CASSKGLEDNQPQHF. CDR3 bases: TGTGCCAGCAGCAAGGGGCTCGAAGACAATCAGCCCCAGCATTTT.

This clone was seen a few times. The chain joins TRBV2 to TRBJ1-1; possible D gene TRBD1, 5 bases. Germline CDR1 is SNHLY and CDR2 is FYNNEI. The CDR3 spans 13 residues. V was trimmed by 4 bases and J by 5 bases, leaving 11 bases between them. CDR3 nucleotide sequence: TGTGCCAGCAGTGCCTCGGGGGGAACTGAAGCTTTCTTT. This sequence encodes CASSASGGTEAFF.

The V and J genes are TRBV11-2 and TRBJ2-3; tentative D call: TRBD1 (6 bases). The CDR3 spans 17 residues. Trimming removed 1 base at V and 3 bases at J, with 17 bases between. Germline V gives CDR1 SGHAT, CDR2 FQNNGV. The CDR3 nucleotides read TGTGCCAGCAGCTTAGGGCAGGGGTTATACTGGACAGATACGCAGTATTTT. This translates into CASSLGQGLYWTDTQYF.